One and the same sample provided the 6 T cell receptor beta chains below, sequenced in a study of neurological immune-mediated disorders (dated by TCRdb to the late 2010s). To prepare the library, 5' RACE was applied. The run used an Illumina HiSeq 2500. Clones were called with MiXCR by TCRdb after fastp trimmed the public reads at Q25, and only in-frame beta chains were retained. Rows are unified per CDR3 protein, each entry keeping the most common DNA and genes. This sample holds fewer than 85,000 distinct CDR3 sequences; approximately 17% were observed only once. 15% of the sample lies in the top ten. The sequencing sample was made of PBMCs. The receptors were gathered from a woman in her 40s in good health.

This clonotype appeared many times. V usage is TRBV7-6 and J usage is TRBJ2-1; a weak D match, TRBD1 (6 bases). V shed 5 bases and J shed 0 bases, with 14 bases lying between them. The CDR3 sequence is 16 residues long. Germline-derived CDR1 and CDR2 are SGHVS and FNYEAQ. The CDR3 sequence: CASSTSTGSSYNEQFF. For the CDR3, the DNA is TGTGCCAGCAGCACCTCCACAGGGAGCTCCTACAATGAGCAGTTCTTC.

There are many counts of this clonotype. The V and J genes are TRBV20-1 and TRBJ2-7; 9 bases are a match to TRBD2. This CDR3 is 15 amino acids long. Losses at the gene ends were 0 bases for V and 2 bases for J; bases not matched to a gene: 5. From germline, CDR1 is DFQATT and CDR2 SNEGSKA (reference sequence). The CDR3 nucleotides are TGCAGTGCTAGAGATCGGCTAGCGGGGACCTACGAGCAGTACTTC. Protein sequence: CSARDRLAGTYEQYF.

This clonotype was seen many times. This chain uses TRBV7-2 with TRBJ2-7; D is undetermined. The CDR3 is 11 amino acids. From germline, CDR1 is SGHTA and CDR2 FQGNSA. V shed 5 bases and J shed 0 bases, with 2 bases lying between them. The CDR3 bases are TGTGCCAGCAGCAACTCCTACGAGCAGTACTTC. Translating gives CASSNSYEQYF.

This clonotype was seen repeatedly, ten times or more. This chain uses TRBV12-3 or TRBV12-4 with TRBJ2-4; D is ambiguous. Trimming took off 3 bases at V and 1 base at J, with 7 bases between the two ends. The CDR3 consists of 14 residues. CDR3 coding DNA: TGTGCCAGCAGTTTTAGAGCTGCCAAAAACATTCAGTACTTC. Its translation: CASSFRAAKNIQYF.

This clonotype was counted many times. The chain joins TRBV20-1 to TRBJ2-1; D is unclear. CDR1 is DFQATT and CDR2 is SNEGSKA in the germline V gene (reference sequence). The CDR3 has 11 amino acids. V lost 1 base and J lost 9, with 7 bases in between. The CDR3: CSARGRPEQFF. Written as DNA, the CDR3 is TGCAGTGCTAGAGGACGCCCTGAGCAGTTCTTC.

This clonotype appeared many times. The gene calls are TRBV5-1 and TRBJ2-1, with 15 bases aligning to TRBD2. Trimming at V came to 5 bases and at J to 9 bases, leaving 6 bases not matched to a gene. From germline, CDR1 is SGHRS and CDR2 YFSETQ. This CDR3 has 15 amino acids. This CDR3 reads CASRRTSGGASEQFF. The CDR3 DNA follows: TGCGCCAGCAGACGGACTAGCGGGGGGGCGAGTGAGCAGTTCTTC.